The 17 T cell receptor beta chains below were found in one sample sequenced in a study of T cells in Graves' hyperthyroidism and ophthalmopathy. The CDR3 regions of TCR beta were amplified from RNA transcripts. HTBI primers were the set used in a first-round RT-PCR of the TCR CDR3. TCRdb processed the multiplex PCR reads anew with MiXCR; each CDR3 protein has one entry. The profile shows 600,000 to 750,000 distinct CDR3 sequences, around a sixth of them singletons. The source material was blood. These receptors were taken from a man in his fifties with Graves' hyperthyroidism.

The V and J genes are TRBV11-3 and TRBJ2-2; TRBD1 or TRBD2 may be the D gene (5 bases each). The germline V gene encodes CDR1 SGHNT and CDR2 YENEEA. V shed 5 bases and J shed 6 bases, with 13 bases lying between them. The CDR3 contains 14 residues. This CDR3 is CASSNFGDPGELFF. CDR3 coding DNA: TGTGCCAGCAGCAATTTCGGGGACCCCGGGGAGCTGTTTTTT. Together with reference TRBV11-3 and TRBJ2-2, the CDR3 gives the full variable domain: EAGVVQSPRYKIIEKKQPVAFWCNPISGHNTLYWYLQNLGQGPELLIRYENEEAVDDSQLPKDRFSAERLKGVDSTLKIQPAELGDSAVYLCASSNFGDPGELFFGEGSRLTVL.

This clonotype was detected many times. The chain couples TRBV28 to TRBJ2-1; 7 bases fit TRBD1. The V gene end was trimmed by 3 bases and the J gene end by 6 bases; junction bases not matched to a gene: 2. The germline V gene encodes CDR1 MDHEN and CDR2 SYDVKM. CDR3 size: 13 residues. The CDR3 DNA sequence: TGTGCCAGCAGTTTGACAGGGAGCAATGAGCAGTTCTTC. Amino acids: CASSLTGSNEQFF.

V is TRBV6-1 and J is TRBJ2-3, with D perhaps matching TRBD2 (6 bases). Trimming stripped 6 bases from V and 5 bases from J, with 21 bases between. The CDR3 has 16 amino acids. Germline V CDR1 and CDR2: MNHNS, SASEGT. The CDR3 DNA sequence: TGTGCCAGCAGACTCAGACCCTTATCCGGGGGAGATACGCAGTATTTT. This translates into CASRLRPLSGGDTQYF.

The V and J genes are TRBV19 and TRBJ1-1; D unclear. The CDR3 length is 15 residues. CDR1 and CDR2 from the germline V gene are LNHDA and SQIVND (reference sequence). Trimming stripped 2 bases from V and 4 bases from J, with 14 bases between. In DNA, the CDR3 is TGTGCCAGTAGTATACTCGGGGATCGGGGCACTGAAGCTTTCTTT. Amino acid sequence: CASSILGDRGTEAFF.

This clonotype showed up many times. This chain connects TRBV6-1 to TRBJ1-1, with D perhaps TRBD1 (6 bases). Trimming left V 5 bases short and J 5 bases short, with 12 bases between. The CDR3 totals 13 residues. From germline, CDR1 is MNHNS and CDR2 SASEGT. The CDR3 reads CASSRTQGTEAFF. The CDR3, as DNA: TGTGCCAGCAGTCGGACCCAGGGGACTGAAGCTTTCTTT.

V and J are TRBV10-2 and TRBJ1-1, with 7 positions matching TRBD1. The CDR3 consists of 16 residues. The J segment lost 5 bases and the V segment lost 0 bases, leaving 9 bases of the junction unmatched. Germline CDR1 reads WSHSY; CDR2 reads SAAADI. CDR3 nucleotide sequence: TGCGCCAGCAGTGAGTCGGGACAGCCCTTGCGAACTGAAGCTTTCTTT. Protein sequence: CASSESGQPLRTEAFF.

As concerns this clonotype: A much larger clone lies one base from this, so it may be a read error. CDR3 loop: CASSSLAGAEVTQCF. The CDR3 DNA reads as TGTGCCAGCAGCTCATTAGCGGGAGCCGAGGTAACGCAGTGTTTT. The chain is built from TRBV11-2 and TRBJ2-3; 9 bases line up with TRBD2. The CDR3 contains 15 residues. CDR1 and CDR2 (germline): SGHAT, FQNNGV.

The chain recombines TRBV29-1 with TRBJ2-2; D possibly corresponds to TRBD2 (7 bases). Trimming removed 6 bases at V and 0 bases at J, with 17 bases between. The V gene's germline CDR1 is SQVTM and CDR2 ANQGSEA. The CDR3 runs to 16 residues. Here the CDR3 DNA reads TGCAGCGTGGGGGGGACAATTAAGACGAACACCGGGGAGCTGTTTTTT. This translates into CSVGGTIKTNTGELFF.

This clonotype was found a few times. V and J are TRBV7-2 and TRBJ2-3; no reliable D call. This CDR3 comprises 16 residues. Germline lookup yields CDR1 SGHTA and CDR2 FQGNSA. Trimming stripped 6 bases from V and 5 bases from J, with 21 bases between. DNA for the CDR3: TGTGCCAGCAGATCCTGGCCCCGCCGGGTGCAAGATACGCAGTATTTT. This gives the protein CASRSWPRRVQDTQYF.

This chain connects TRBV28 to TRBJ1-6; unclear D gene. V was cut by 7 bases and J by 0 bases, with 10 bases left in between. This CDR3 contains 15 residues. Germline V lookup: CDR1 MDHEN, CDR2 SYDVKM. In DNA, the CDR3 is TGTGCCAGCACCCAGTCCAGCTCCTATAATTCACCCCTCCACTTT. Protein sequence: CASTQSSSYNSPLHF.

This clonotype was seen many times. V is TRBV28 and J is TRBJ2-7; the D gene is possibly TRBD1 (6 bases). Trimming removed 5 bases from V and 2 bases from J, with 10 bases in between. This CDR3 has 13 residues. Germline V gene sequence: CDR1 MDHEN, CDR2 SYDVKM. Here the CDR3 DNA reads TGTGCCAGCAGTGGGGGACACCCCTACGAGCAGTACTTC. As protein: CASSGGHPYEQYF.

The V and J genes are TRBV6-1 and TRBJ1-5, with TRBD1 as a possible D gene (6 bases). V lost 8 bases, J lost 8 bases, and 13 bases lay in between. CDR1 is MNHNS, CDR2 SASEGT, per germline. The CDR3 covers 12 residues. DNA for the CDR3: TGTGCCAGCCGACAGGTTATTGAGCCCCAGCATTTT. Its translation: CASRQVIEPQHF.

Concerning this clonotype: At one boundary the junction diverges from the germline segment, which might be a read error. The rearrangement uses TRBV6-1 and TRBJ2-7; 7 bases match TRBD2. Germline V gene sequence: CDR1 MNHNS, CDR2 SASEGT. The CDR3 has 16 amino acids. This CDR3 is CASSGGASGENYEQYF. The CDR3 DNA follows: TGCGCCAGCAGTGGAGGAGCTAGCGGTGAAAACTACGAGCAGTACTTC.

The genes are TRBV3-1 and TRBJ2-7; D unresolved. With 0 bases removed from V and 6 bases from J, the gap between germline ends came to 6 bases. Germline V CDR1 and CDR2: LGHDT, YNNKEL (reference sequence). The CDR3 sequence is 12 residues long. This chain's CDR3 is CASSQDLSEQYF. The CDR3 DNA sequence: TGTGCCAGCAGCCAAGATCTTAGCGAGCAGTACTTC.

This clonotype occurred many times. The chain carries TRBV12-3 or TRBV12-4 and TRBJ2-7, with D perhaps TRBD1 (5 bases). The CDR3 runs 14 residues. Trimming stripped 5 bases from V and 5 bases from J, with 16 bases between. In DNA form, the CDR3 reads TGTGCCAGCAGTCCTCCATCAGGGCTGGACGAGCAGTACTTC. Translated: CASSPPSGLDEQYF.

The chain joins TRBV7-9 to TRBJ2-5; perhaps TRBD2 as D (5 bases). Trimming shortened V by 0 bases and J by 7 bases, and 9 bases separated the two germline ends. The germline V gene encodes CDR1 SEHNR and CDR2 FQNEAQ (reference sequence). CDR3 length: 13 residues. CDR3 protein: CASSLASEGTQYF. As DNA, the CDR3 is TGTGCCAGCAGCTTAGCTAGTGAGGGGACCCAGTACTTC.

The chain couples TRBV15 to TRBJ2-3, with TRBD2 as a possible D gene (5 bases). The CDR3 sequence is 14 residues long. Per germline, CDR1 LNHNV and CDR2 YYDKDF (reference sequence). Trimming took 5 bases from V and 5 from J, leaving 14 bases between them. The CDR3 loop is CATSLRVQIDTQYF. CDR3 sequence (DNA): TGTGCCACCAGCTTGCGGGTACAGATAGATACGCAGTATTTT.